The entry below gives a single TCR beta chain sequence along with its context. These data are taken from a study of technical replicates of blood from a few donors. After removal of 8 bases from V and 2 bases from J, the junction contained 16 bases not matched to a gene. This CDR3 has 17 residues. The germline V gene encodes CDR1 SNHLY and CDR2 FYNNEI. Some clones are missing from TCRdb's copy, which holds only in-frame ones; the method was immunoSEQ multiplex PCR. The sample lists tens of thousands of clones, around 90% occurring once. The chain joins TRBV2 to TRBJ2-7, with 9 bases matching TRBD2. Material for sequencing was T cells isolated from PBMCs. The receptor was isolated from a human donor in good health. CDR3 nucleotides: TGTGCCAGCGGACCTCTAGTCCTAGCGGGGAATACCTACGAGCAGTACTTC. Translating gives CASGPLVLAGNTYEQYF.